Each of the 8 T cell receptor beta chains below was sequenced from the same sample in a study of OX40 agonist ivuxolimab in advanced cancers. Here immunoSEQ multiplex PCR was the method, and the copy in TCRdb shows in-frame clones only, minus some. The data contain approximately 27,000 clones, about 80% of them singletons. Sequenced here: CD4+ or CD8+ T cells sorted from blood, sampled in a trial of the OX40 agonist ivuxolimab. Receptor source: an adult with an advanced solid tumor such as melanoma, head and neck, liver or kidney cancer.

CDR3 sequence reads: CASTDGQYETQYF. As DNA, the CDR3 is TGTGCCAGCACCGACGGACAGTACGAGACCCAGTACTTC. The chain joins TRBV27 to TRBJ2-5; possibly TRBD1 for D (6 bases). The V end lost 7 bases, the J end lost 5 bases, and 14 bases lay between the germline ends. From germline, CDR1 is MNHEY and CDR2 SMNVEV (reference sequence). The CDR3 loop spans 13 amino acids.

The chain combines TRBV7-3 with TRBJ2-2, with 9 nucleotides matching TRBD1. The germline V gene has CDR1 SGHTA and CDR2 FQGTGA. This CDR3 region has 15 residues. The V segment lost 5 bases and the J segment 2 bases; nucleotides outside the gene matches: 3. This chain's CDR3 is CASSIQGANTGELFF. CDR3 nucleotides: TGTGCCAGCAGCATACAGGGGGCAAACACCGGGGAGCTGTTTTTT.

This chain joins TRBV5-6 and TRBJ2-3, with D hard to call. The CDR3 length is 13 residues. Trimming left V 1 base short and J 5 bases short, with 8 bases between. Germline CDR1 SGHDT, CDR2 YYEEEE. CDR3 nucleotide sequence: TGTGCCAGCAGCTTGCCGTCCATAGATACGCAGTATTTT. It codes for CASSLPSIDTQYF. Based on the CDR3 plus reference TRBV5-6 and TRBJ2-3, the full variable domain is DAGVTQSPTHLIKTRGQQVTLRCSPKSGHDTVSWYQQALGQGPQFIFQYYEEEERQRGNFPDRFSGHQFPNYSSELNVNALLLGDSALYLCASSLPSIDTQYFGPGTRLTVL.

This clone was found a few times. The chain recombines TRBV10-2 with TRBJ1-1; 7 bases align to TRBD1. Germline V gives CDR1 WSHSY, CDR2 SAAADI. The CDR3 is made up of 13 amino acids. V lost 8 bases and J lost 3; bases outside the gene matches: 6. DNA for the CDR3: TGCGCCAGCTCCTCACAGGGGTACACTGAAGCTTTCTTT. Translating it yields CASSSQGYTEAFF.

The J gene is TRBJ1-2, the V gene TRBV20-1; D is ambiguous. CDR1 is DFQATT and CDR2 is SNEGSKA in the germline V gene (reference sequence). The V gene lost 1 base and the J gene lost 12 bases, with 12 bases spanning the gap. This CDR3 spans 11 amino acids. CDR3 sequence reads: CSARGEEPNTF. As DNA, the CDR3 is TGCAGTGCTAGAGGGGAGGAGCCAAACACCTTC.

The chain employs TRBV5-4 and TRBJ2-7; D remains ambiguous. The CDR3 extends over 13 amino acids. Trimming stripped 0 bases from V and 2 bases from J, with 6 bases between. CDR1 is SGHNT, CDR2 YYREEE, per germline (reference sequence). CDR3 sequence (DNA): TGTGCCAGCAGCTTGGGACGGCCCTACGAGCAGTACTTC. Translating it yields CASSLGRPYEQYF.

This rearrangement joins TRBV6-5 to TRBJ1-1, with D unclear. The CDR3 covers 13 residues. With 0 bases removed from V and 3 bases from J, the gap between germline ends came to 5 bases. Germline CDR1 MNHEY, CDR2 SVGAGI. The CDR3 DNA reads TGTGCCAGCAGTTACTCGATTTACACTGAAGCTTTCTTT. Translation: CASSYSIYTEAFF.

This chain uses TRBV25-1 with TRBJ1-1; D gene uncertain. Germline V CDR1 and CDR2: MGHDK, SYGVNS. The CDR3 extends over 11 amino acids. V lost 8 bases to trimming and J lost 10 bases, with 14 bases between them. The CDR3 is CASAGGTRAFF. DNA for the CDR3: TGTGCCAGCGCCGGTGGAACTCGAGCTTTCTTT.